The sequence of this T cell receptor (beta chain) was determined in a study of OX40 agonist ivuxolimab in advanced cancers. Turning to the study itself: Patients assigned to dose escalation were diagnosed with hepatocellular carcinoma, melanoma, renal cell or head and neck cancer. Whole-study findings and limits: Expanded clones were, on average, more numerous among CD8+ T cells than CD4+. The antigens recognized by the expanded peripheral T cells, that is their antigen specificity, were not determined.

As concerns this clone: Antigen unknown.

Germline V gene lookup returns CDR1 SGHTA and CDR2 FQGTGA. The V and J ends lost 1 base and 5 bases, in that order; junction bases with no gene match: 8. This CDR3 region has 17 residues. Profiled with immunoSEQ multiplex PCR; TCRdb holds only in-frame clones, not every one. This sample has approximately 70,000 clones, with 94% found just once. The starting material was CD4+ or CD8+ T cells sorted from blood, obtained in a trial of the OX40 agonist ivuxolimab. This chain links TRBV7-3 with TRBJ2-3, with TRBD2 matching over 11 bases. This sequence was found in an adult with an advanced solid tumor such as melanoma, head and neck, liver or kidney cancer. CDR3 loop: CASSLRLAGGGEDTQYF. CDR3 DNA sequence: TGTGCCAGCAGCTTAAGGCTAGCGGGAGGTGGTGAAGATACGCAGTATTTT.